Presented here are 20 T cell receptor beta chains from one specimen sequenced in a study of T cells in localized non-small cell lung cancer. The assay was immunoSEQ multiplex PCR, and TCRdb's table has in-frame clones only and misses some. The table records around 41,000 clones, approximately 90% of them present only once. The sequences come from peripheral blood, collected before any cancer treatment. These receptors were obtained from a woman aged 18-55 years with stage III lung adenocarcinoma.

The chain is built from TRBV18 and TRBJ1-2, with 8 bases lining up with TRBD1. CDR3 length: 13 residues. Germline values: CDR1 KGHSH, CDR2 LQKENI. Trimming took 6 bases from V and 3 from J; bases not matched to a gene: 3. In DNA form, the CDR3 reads TGTGCCAGCTCCCTGACAGGGGACTATGGCTACACCTTC. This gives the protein CASSLTGDYGYTF. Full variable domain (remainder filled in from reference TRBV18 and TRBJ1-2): NAGVMQNPRHLVRRRGQEARLRCSPMKGHSHVYWYRQLPEEGLKFMVYLQKENIIDESGMPKERFSAEFPKEGPSILRIQQVVRGDSAAYFCASSLTGDYGYTFGSGTRLTVV.

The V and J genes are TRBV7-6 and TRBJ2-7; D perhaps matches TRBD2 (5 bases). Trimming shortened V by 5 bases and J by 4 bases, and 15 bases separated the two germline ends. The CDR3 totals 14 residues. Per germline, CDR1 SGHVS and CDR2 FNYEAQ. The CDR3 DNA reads TGTGCCAGCAGCCCCATGAGCGGTCTTTACGAGCAGTACTTC. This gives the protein CASSPMSGLYEQYF.

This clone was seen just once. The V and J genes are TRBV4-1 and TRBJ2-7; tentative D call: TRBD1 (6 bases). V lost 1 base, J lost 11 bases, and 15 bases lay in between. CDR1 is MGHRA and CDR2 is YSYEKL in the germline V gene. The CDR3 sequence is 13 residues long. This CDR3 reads CASSQVLQGREYF. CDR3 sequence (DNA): TGCGCCAGCAGCCAAGTTTTACAGGGTAGGGAGTACTTC.

This CDR3 is CASHDRAYWQPQHF. The CDR3 nucleotides are TGTGCCAGTCACGACCGGGCCTACTGGCAGCCCCAGCATTTT. The chain links TRBV19 to TRBJ1-5; D is uncertain. The ends were cut back, 8 bases at V and 7 bases at J, with 18 bases in the middle. Germline values: CDR1 LNHDA, CDR2 SQIVND (reference sequence). The CDR3 extends over 14 amino acids.

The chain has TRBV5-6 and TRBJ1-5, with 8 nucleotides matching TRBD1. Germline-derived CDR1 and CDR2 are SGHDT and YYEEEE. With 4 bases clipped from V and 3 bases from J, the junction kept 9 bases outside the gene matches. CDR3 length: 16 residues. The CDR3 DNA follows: TGTGCCAGCAGCACCAGGGGGCTCTGGTCCAATCAGCCCCAGCATTTT. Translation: CASSTRGLWSNQPQHF.

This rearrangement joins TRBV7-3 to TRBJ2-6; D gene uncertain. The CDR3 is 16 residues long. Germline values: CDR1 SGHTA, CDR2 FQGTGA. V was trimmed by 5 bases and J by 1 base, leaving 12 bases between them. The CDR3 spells CASSMMTLSGANVLTF. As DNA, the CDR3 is TGTGCCAGCAGCATGATGACTCTTTCTGGGGCCAACGTCCTGACTTTC.

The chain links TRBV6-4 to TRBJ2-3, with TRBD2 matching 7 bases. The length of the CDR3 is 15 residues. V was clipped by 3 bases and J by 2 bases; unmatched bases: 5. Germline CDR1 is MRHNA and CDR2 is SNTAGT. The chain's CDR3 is CASSEGGRSTDTQYF. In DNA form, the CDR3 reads TGTGCCAGCAGTGAGGGGGGGAGATCCACAGATACGCAGTATTTT.

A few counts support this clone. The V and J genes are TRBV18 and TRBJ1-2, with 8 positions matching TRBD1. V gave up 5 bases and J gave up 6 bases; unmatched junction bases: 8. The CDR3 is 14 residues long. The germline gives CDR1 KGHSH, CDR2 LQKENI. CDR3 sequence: CASSGKQGADGYTF. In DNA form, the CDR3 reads TGTGCCAGCTCAGGGAAGCAGGGGGCGGATGGCTACACCTTC.

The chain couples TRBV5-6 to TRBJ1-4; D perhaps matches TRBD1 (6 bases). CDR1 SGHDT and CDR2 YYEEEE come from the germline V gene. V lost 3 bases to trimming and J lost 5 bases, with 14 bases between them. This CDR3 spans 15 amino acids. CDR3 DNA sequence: TGTGCCAGCAGCTCACCCCGGGACACAAATGAAAAACTGTTTTTT. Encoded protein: CASSSPRDTNEKLFF.

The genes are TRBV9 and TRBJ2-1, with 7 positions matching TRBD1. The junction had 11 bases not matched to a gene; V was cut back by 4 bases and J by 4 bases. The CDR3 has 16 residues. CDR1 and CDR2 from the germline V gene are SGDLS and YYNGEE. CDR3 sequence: CASSPEGDRRYNEQFF. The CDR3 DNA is TGTGCCAGCAGCCCCGAGGGGGACAGAAGGTACAATGAGCAGTTCTTC.

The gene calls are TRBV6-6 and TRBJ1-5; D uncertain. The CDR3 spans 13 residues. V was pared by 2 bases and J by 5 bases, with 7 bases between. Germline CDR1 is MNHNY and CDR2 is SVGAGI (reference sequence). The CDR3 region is CASSYNADQPQHF. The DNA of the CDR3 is TGTGCCAGCAGTTACAATGCAGATCAGCCCCAGCATTTT.

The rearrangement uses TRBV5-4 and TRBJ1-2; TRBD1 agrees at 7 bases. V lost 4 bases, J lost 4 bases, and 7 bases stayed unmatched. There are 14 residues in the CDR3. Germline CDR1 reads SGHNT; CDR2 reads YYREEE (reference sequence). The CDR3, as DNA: TGTGCCAGCAGCCGCACCGGGACAGCCTATGGCTACACCTTC. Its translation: CASSRTGTAYGYTF.

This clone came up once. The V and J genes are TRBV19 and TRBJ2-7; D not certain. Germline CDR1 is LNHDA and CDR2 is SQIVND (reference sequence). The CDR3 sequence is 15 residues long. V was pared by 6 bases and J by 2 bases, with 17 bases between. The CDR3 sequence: CASSTGPRPTYEQYF. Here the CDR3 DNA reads TGTGCCAGTAGCACCGGACCCAGGCCAACCTACGAGCAGTACTTC. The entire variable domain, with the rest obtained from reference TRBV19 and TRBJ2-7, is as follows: DGGITQSPKYLFRKEGQNVTLSCEQNLNHDAMYWYRQDPGQGLRLIYYSQIVNDFQKGDIAEGYSVSREKKESFPLTVTSAQKNPTAFYLCASSTGPRPTYEQYFGPGTRLTVT.

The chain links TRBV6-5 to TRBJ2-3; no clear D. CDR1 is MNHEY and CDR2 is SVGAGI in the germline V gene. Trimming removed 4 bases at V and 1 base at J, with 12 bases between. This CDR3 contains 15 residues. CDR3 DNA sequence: TGTGCCAGCAGTTTAGTAAGGCCCGGCACAGATACGCAGTATTTT. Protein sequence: CASSLVRPGTDTQYF.

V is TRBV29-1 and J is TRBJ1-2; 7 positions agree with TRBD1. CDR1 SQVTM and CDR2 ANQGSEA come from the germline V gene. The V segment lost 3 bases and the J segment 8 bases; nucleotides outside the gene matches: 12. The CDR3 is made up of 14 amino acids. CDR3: CSVEGMARGGGYTF. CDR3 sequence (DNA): TGCAGCGTTGAGGGTATGGCCAGAGGGGGCGGCTACACCTTC.

DNA for the CDR3: TGTGCCAGTCTCGGGACAGGGCTAAATCAGCCCCAGCATTTT. It translates to CASLGTGLNQPQHF. V and J are TRBV19 and TRBJ1-5; 9 positions match TRBD1. The CDR3 contains 14 residues. CDR1 and CDR2 from the germline V gene are LNHDA and SQIVND (reference sequence). J gave up 4 bases and V 8 bases, and 6 bases lay outside the gene matches. The full variable domain, completed using reference TRBV19 and TRBJ1-5, is DGGITQSPKYLFRKEGQNVTLSCEQNLNHDAMYWYRQDPGQGLRLIYYSQIVNDFQKGDIAEGYSVSREKKESFPLTVTSAQKNPTAFYLCASLGTGLNQPQHFGDGTRLSIL.

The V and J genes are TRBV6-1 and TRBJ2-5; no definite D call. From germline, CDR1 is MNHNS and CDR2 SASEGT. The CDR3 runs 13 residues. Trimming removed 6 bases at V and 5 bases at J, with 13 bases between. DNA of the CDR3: TGTGCCAGCAGCCCAAGGATGGGGGAGACCCAGTACTTC. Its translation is CASSPRMGETQYF.

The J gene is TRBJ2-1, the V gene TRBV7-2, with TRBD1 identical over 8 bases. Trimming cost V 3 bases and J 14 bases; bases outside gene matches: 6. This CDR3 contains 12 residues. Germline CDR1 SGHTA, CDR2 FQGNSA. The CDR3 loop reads CASSLEDREEFF. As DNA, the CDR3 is TGTGCCAGCAGCTTGGAGGACAGGGAAGAGTTCTTC.

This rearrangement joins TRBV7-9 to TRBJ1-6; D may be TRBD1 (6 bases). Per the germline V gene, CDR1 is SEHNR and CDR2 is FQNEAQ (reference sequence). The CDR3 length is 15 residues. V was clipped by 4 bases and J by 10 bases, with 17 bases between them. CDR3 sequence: CASSSPGGPESPLHF. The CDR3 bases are TGTGCCAGCAGCTCCCCCGGGGGCCCCGAGTCACCCCTCCACTTT.

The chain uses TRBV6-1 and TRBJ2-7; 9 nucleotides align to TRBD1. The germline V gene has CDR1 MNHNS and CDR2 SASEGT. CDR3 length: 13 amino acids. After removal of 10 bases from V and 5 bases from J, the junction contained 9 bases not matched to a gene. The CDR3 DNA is TGTGCCACCACAGGGACAGGGCTTAACGAGCAGTACTTC. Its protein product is CATTGTGLNEQYF.